This T cell receptor beta chain comes out of a study of blood T cells in healthy people across ages. The CDR3 covers 13 residues. Germline V gene sequence: CDR1 SGHRS, CDR2 YFSETQ. V shed 7 bases and J shed 0 bases, with 11 bases lying between them. Every donor contributed 7.5 to 10 milliliters of peripheral blood by blood draw. This clonotype came up a few times. For the second PCR, which ran for about 6 to 11 cycles, a sample-barcoded 5' primer and a J-beta primer mix were used. TCRdb used MiXCR to reprocess the 5' RACE reads, holding one entry per CDR3 protein. The data hold around 750,000 distinct CDR3 sequences, with about 53% observed a single time.

The receptor's source is a man aged 80 or over in good health. The V call is TRBV5-1, the J call TRBJ2-7; no firm D call. Sequencing was performed on blood. CDR3 region: CASAAGYSYEQYF. CDR3 bases: TGCGCCAGCGCCGCAGGTTACTCCTACGAGCAGTACTTC.